The 28 T cell receptor beta chains given below trace back to one sample, sequenced in a study of OX40 agonist ivuxolimab in advanced cancers. Profiled with immunoSEQ multiplex PCR; TCRdb holds only in-frame clones, not every one. This table holds around 74,000 clones, 65% to 90% found once. This specimen consisted of CD4+ or CD8+ T cells sorted from blood, obtained in a trial of the OX40 agonist ivuxolimab. The receptor set was obtained from an adult with an advanced solid tumor such as melanoma, head and neck, liver or kidney cancer.

The chain uses TRBV7-9 and TRBJ2-3; D call uncertain. The CDR3 sequence is 11 residues long. Germline CDR1 is SEHNR and CDR2 is FQNEAQ (reference sequence). V gave up 8 bases and J gave up 2 bases, with 5 bases separating them. Here the CDR3 reads CASGATDTQYF. The CDR3 DNA reads as TGTGCCAGCGGAGCCACAGATACGCAGTATTTT.

V usage is TRBV2 and J usage is TRBJ2-4; 14 bases match TRBD2. Germline trimming cut 6 bases from V and 2 bases from J; bases unmatched to any gene: 6. The CDR3 is 17 amino acids. Germline CDR1 and CDR2: SNHLY and FYNNEI. This CDR3 reads CASRTSGGAETKNIQYF. CDR3 nucleotide sequence: TGTGCCAGCAGGACTAGCGGGGGGGCCGAGACCAAAAACATTCAGTACTTC.

The chain uses TRBV18 and TRBJ1-5; a weak D match, TRBD1 (5 bases). CDR1 and CDR2 from the germline V gene are KGHSH and LQKENI. This CDR3 spans 16 amino acids. V lost 2 bases to trimming and J lost 5 bases, with 16 bases between them. CDR3 bases: TGTGCCAGCTCACCAAGGCAGGGTGGGTATGATCAGCCCCAGCATTTT. It specifies CASSPRQGGYDQPQHF.

The J gene is TRBJ2-7, the V gene TRBV15; 11 nucleotides agree with TRBD1. This CDR3 contains 16 residues. Per germline, CDR1 LNHNV and CDR2 YYDKDF (reference sequence). J was trimmed by 3 bases and V by 6 bases; bases with no gene match: 10. The CDR3 sequence: CATRFTTGTGGYEQYF. In DNA form, the CDR3 reads TGTGCCACCAGATTCACCACCGGGACAGGGGGCTACGAGCAGTACTTC.

This CDR3 reads CASSQGRGGANYGYTF. The CDR3 DNA is TGCGCCAGCAGCCAAGGACGCGGGGGGGCTAACTATGGCTACACCTTC. The V gene is TRBV4-3, the J gene TRBJ1-2; D is possibly TRBD1 (5 bases). The ends were cut back, 1 base at V and 0 bases at J, with 12 bases in the middle. The germline V gene has CDR1 LGHNA and CDR2 YSLEER. This CDR3 has 16 residues.

The V call is TRBV14, the J call TRBJ2-3; 8 positions match TRBD2. Germline CDR1 SGHDN, CDR2 FVKESK. V was clipped by 5 bases and J by 1 base; unmatched bases: 14. The CDR3 sequence is 18 residues long. The CDR3 DNA reads TGTGCCAGCAGCATACGGACGGGGGGGCCGCCCCGCACAGATACGCAGTATTTT. The encoded protein is CASSIRTGGPPRTDTQYF.

This chain connects TRBV7-8 to TRBJ1-2; possibly TRBD1 for D (5 bases). CDR1 SGHVS and CDR2 FQNEAQ come from the germline V gene. The CDR3 totals 16 residues. The V and J ends lost 5 bases and 8 bases respectively, with 24 bases between them. This chain's CDR3 is CASSPEGRGVSRGYTF. The CDR3 DNA follows: TGTGCCAGCAGCCCCGAGGGGCGCGGGGTATCAAGAGGCTACACCTTC.

This chain links TRBV5-5 with TRBJ1-2; D not certain. The CDR3 contains 13 residues. Germline values: CDR1 SGHKS, CDR2 YYEKEE (reference sequence). Trimming removed 3 bases from V and 4 bases from J, with 10 bases in between. CDR3 DNA sequence: TGTGCCAGCAGCTCTCGGGGTTCCTATGGCTACACCTTC. It codes for CASSSRGSYGYTF.

This chain connects TRBV6-5 to TRBJ1-5, with 7 positions matching TRBD1. The trim removed 6 bases at V and 5 bases at J, leaving 7 bases unmatched. The CDR3 consists of 14 residues. Germline V gives CDR1 MNHEY, CDR2 SVGAGI. Here the CDR3 DNA reads TGTGCCAGCAGGGCACAGGGGAGGCATCAGCCCCAGCATTTT. Translating gives CASRAQGRHQPQHF.

A single count supports this clone. The CDR3 sequence is CASTGQMTDTQYF. CDR3 in DNA: TGTGCCAGCACTGGACAGATGACAGATACGCAGTATTTT. V gene TRBV5-6 combines with J gene TRBJ2-3; a possible D gene is TRBD1 (6 bases). Germline loops: CDR1 SGHDT, CDR2 YYEEEE. The CDR3 extends over 13 amino acids. Trimming left V 6 bases short and J 3 bases short, with 11 bases between.

This clone was seen once. V is TRBV7-8 and J is TRBJ2-3, with TRBD1 as a possible D gene (5 bases). Looked up from germline, CDR1 is SGHVS and CDR2 is FQNEAQ. This CDR3 is built from 15 residues. With 1 base removed from V and 10 bases from J, the gap between germline ends came to 18 bases. The CDR3, as DNA: TGTGCCAGCAGCTTAGAGGGGAACCGCCCGGTGTCGCAGTATTTT. Translation gives CASSLEGNRPVSQYF.

The chain carries TRBV19 and TRBJ2-3, with TRBD2 matching 9 bases. This CDR3 is built from 17 residues. After removal of 8 bases from V and 0 bases from J, the junction contained 12 bases not matched to a gene. Germline CDR1 and CDR2: LNHDA and SQIVND (reference sequence). The DNA for the CDR3 is TGTGCCAGTCGATCCAGCGGGGGGCGGACTAGCACAGATACGCAGTATTTT. This codes for CASRSSGGRTSTDTQYF. The whole variable domain, remainder taken from reference TRBV19 and TRBJ2-3, is DGGITQSPKYLFRKEGQNVTLSCEQNLNHDAMYWYRQDPGQGLRLIYYSQIVNDFQKGDIAEGYSVSREKKESFPLTVTSAQKNPTAFYLCASRSSGGRTSTDTQYFGPGTRLTVL.

V gene TRBV9 combines with J gene TRBJ2-5; 7 nucleotides align to TRBD1. The end of the DNA fits TRBJ2-7 better, so the J call may be wrong. The germline gives CDR1 SGDLS, CDR2 YYNGEE. The CDR3 has 14 residues. DNA of the CDR3: TGTGCCAGCAGCGCCACAGGGACAGCCCACGAGCAGTACTTC. This gives the protein CASSATGTAHEQYF.

The V call is TRBV6-5, the J call TRBJ2-1; TRBD2 might be the D (5 bases). This CDR3 contains 11 residues. The germline gives CDR1 MNHEY, CDR2 SVGAGI. V shed 7 bases and J shed 7 bases, with 8 bases lying between them. CDR3 loop: CASTRGNEQFF. The CDR3 DNA sequence: TGTGCCAGCACCCGGGGTAATGAGCAGTTCTTC.

This clone occurred a few times. This sequence joins TRBV19 and TRBJ2-5, with a tentative D call TRBD2 (6 bases). The CDR3 has 13 residues. Germline assignment: CDR1 LNHDA and CDR2 SQIVND (reference sequence). The V end was cut by 2 bases, the J end by 3 bases, with 7 bases between. The CDR3 region has the DNA TGTGCCAGTAGTATACGCGGGGAAGAGACCCAGTACTTC. Its protein product is CASSIRGEETQYF.

This chain links TRBV6-5 with TRBJ1-1; D unclear. Deletions cut 6 bases from V and 1 base from J, with 9 bases between. The CDR3 is 13 residues long. Per the germline V gene, CDR1 is MNHEY and CDR2 is SVGAGI. CDR3 sequence reads: CASSKVRNTEAFF. DNA of the CDR3: TGTGCCAGCAGCAAGGTCAGGAACACTGAAGCTTTCTTT.

This clone has only a few counts. The genes are TRBV7-2 and TRBJ2-7; a weak D match, TRBD1 (5 bases). Germline CDR1 and CDR2: SGHTA and FQGNSA. The CDR3 consists of 12 residues. V lost 5 bases to trimming and J lost 4 bases, with 9 bases between them. The CDR3 here is CASSLRDYEQYF. For the CDR3, the DNA is TGTGCCAGCAGCCTCAGGGATTACGAGCAGTACTTC. The complete variable domain, with remaining parts taken from reference TRBV7-2 and TRBJ2-7, reads GAGVSQSPSNKVTEKGKDVELRCDPISGHTALYWYRQSLGQGLEFLIYFQGNSAPDKSGLPSDRFSAERTGGSVSTLTIQRTQQEDSAVYLCASSLRDYEQYFGPGTRLTVT.

As to this clone: Compared with germline, one end of the junction differs, possibly owing to a read error. The chain is built from TRBV4-1 and TRBJ2-5, with D unresolved. The V gene's germline CDR1 is MGHRA and CDR2 YSYEKL. The CDR3 has 13 amino acids. The chain's CDR3 is CASSGQDQETQYF. The CDR3 nucleotides are TGCGCCAGCAGCGGTCAGGACCAGGAGACCCAGTACTTC.

This chain connects TRBV5-4 to TRBJ2-3; TRBD1 aligns across 9 bases. Looked up from germline, CDR1 is SGHNT and CDR2 is YYREEE (reference sequence). V lost 2 bases and J lost 0; bases outside the gene matches: 1. The CDR3 consists of 15 residues. In DNA, the CDR3 is TGTGCCAGCAGCTTTGACAGGGGGAGCACAGATACGCAGTATTTT. The encoded protein is CASSFDRGSTDTQYF.

The rearrangement links TRBV25-1 to TRBJ1-3, with 7 bases fitting TRBD1. With 3 bases clipped from V and 1 base from J, the junction kept 12 bases outside the gene matches. Germline V gene sequence: CDR1 MGHDK, CDR2 SYGVNS. The CDR3 covers 18 residues. CDR3 sequence (DNA): TGTGCCAGCAGTGATTCCTACCGGGACAGATATTCTGGAAACACCATATATTTT. This translates into CASSDSYRDRYSGNTIYF.

The V call is TRBV12-5, the J call TRBJ1-1, with D maybe TRBD1 (6 bases). Germline-derived CDR1 and CDR2 are LGHNT and FRNRAP. V was clipped by 1 base and J by 8 bases, with 14 bases between them. CDR3 length: 14 residues. The CDR3 DNA reads as TGTGCTAGTGGTTTGGCCCTAGGACAGAGCGAAGCTTTCTTT. Protein product: CASGLALGQSEAFF.

This clone came up once. This chain joins TRBV28 and TRBJ2-2; D is unresolved. CDR3 length: 12 residues. Germline CDR1 reads MDHEN; CDR2 reads SYDVKM. V shed 4 bases and J shed 7 bases, with 7 bases lying between them. CDR3 DNA: TGTGCCAGCAGTTCGGAAGGCGGGGAGCTGTTTTTT. This sequence encodes CASSSEGGELFF.

The chain carries TRBV7-9 and TRBJ2-3; the D is unclear. This CDR3 has 15 amino acids. The V gene lost 4 bases and the J gene lost 0 bases, with 11 bases spanning the gap. From germline, CDR1 is SEHNR and CDR2 FQNEAQ (reference sequence). This chain's CDR3 is CASSWTLSSTDTQYF. The CDR3 DNA sequence: TGTGCCAGCAGCTGGACCCTCTCGAGCACAGATACGCAGTATTTT.

The chain recombines TRBV7-6 with TRBJ1-4; a weak D match, TRBD1 (6 bases). The CDR3 extends over 15 amino acids. V lost 10 bases and J lost 0, with 15 bases in between. CDR1 SGHVS and CDR2 FNYEAQ come from the germline V gene. CDR3 loop: CAIADRRATNEKLFF. The DNA for the CDR3 is TGTGCCATCGCGGACAGACGCGCAACTAATGAAAAACTGTTTTTT.

This clone has a single count. V and J are TRBV10-3 and TRBJ2-3, with D possibly TRBD1 on 8 matching bases. There are 15 residues in the CDR3. V lost 6 bases, J lost 2 bases, and 15 bases lay in between. Germline-derived CDR1 and CDR2 are ENHRY and SYGVKD. The CDR3 loop is CAISQGAGVTDTQYF. The CDR3 coding sequence is TGTGCCATCAGCCAGGGGGCGGGGGTCACAGATACGCAGTATTTT.

The rearrangement uses TRBV6-5 and TRBJ1-2, with D possibly matching TRBD1 (5 bases). Germline CDR1 MNHEY, CDR2 SVGAGI. V was pared by 2 bases and J by 6 bases, with 13 bases between. The length of the CDR3 is 14 residues. Here the CDR3 reads CASSYIAGGNGYTF. In DNA form, the CDR3 reads TGTGCCAGCAGTTACATCGCTGGGGGAAATGGCTACACCTTC.

CDR3 coding DNA: TGTGCCAGCAGCTTGGCCGGGACAGGGGAATCTTATGGCTACACCTTC. It is translated as CASSLAGTGESYGYTF. The chain couples TRBV7-2 to TRBJ1-2, with TRBD1 matching over 10 bases. V lost 3 bases, J lost 5 bases, and 9 bases stayed unmatched. This CDR3 has 16 amino acids. Germline CDR1 SGHTA, CDR2 FQGNSA. Full variable domain (missing parts from reference TRBV7-2 and TRBJ1-2): GAGVSQSPSNKVTEKGKDVELRCDPISGHTALYWYRQSLGQGLEFLIYFQGNSAPDKSGLPSDRFSAERTGGSVSTLTIQRTQQEDSAVYLCASSLAGTGESYGYTFGSGTRLTVV.

The chain links TRBV7-9 to TRBJ2-7; D is possibly TRBD1 (6 bases). The CDR3 has 15 amino acids. With 3 bases removed from V and 0 bases from J, the gap between germline ends came to 12 bases. Germline V gene lookup returns CDR1 SEHNR and CDR2 FQNEAQ (reference sequence). The CDR3 loop is CASSLGGTNSYEQYF. The CDR3 nucleotides read TGTGCCAGCAGCTTGGGTGGGACAAACTCCTACGAGCAGTACTTC.